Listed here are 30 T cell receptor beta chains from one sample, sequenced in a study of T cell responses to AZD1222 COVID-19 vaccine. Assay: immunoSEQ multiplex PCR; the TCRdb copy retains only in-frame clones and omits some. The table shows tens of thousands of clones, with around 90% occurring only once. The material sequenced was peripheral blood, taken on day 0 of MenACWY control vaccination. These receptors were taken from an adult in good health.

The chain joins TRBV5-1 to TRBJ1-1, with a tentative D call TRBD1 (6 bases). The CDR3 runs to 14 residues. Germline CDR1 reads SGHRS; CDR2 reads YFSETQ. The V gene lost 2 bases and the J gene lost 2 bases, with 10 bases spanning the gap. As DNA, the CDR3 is TGCGCCAGCAGCTTTCACAGGGAAAACACTGAAGCTTTCTTT. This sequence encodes CASSFHRENTEAFF.

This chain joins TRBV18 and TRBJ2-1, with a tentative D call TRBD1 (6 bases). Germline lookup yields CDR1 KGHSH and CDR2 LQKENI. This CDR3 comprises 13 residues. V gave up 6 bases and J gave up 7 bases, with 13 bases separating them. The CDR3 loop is CASSLGGWNEQFF. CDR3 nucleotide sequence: TGTGCCAGCTCTTTAGGGGGATGGAATGAGCAGTTCTTC.

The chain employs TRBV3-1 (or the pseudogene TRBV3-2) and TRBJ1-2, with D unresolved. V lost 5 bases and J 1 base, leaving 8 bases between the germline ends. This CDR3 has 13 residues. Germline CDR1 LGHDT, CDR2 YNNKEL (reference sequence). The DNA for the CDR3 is TGTGCCAGCAGCGTAGGAGTTAACTATGGCTACACCTTC. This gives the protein CASSVGVNYGYTF.

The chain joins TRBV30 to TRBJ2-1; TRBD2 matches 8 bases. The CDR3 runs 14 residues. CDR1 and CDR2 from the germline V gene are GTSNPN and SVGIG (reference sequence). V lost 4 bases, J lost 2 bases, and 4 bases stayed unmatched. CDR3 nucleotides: TGTGCCTGGAATACGGGACTAGCCTACAATGAGCAGTTCTTC. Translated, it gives CAWNTGLAYNEQFF.

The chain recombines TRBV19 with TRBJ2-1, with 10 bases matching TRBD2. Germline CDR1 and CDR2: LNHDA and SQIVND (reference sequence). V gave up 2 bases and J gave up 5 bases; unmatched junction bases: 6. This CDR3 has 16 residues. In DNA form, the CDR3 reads TGTGCCAGTAGTATAACGGGGCTAGCGGGGGACAATGAGCAGTTCTTC. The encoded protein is CASSITGLAGDNEQFF.

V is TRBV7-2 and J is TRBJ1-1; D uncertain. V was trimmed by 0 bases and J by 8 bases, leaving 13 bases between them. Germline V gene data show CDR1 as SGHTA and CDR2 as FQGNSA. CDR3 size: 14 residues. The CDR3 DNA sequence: TGTGCCAGCAGCTTAGCGCTCGGGGTCGCAGAAGCTTTCTTT. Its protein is CASSLALGVAEAFF.

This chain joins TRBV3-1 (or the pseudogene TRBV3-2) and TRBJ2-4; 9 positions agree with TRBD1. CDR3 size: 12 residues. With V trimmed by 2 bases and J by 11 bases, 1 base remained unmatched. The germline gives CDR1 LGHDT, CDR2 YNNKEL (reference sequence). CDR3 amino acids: CASSQRTGVQYF. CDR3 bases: TGTGCCAGCAGCCAAAGGACAGGGGTTCAGTACTTC.

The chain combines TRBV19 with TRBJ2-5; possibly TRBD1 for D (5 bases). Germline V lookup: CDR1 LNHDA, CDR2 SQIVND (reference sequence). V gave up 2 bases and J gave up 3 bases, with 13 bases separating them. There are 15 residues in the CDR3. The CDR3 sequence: CASSISFPGKETQYF. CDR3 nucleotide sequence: TGTGCCAGTAGTATAAGCTTTCCAGGGAAAGAGACCCAGTACTTC.

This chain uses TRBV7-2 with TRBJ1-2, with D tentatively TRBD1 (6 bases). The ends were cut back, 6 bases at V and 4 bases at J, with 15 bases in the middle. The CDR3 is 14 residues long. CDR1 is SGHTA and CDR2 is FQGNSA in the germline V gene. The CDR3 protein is CASSLPGVGYGYTF. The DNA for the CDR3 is TGTGCCAGCAGTTTACCAGGGGTGGGCTATGGCTACACCTTC. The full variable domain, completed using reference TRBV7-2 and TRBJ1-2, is GAGVSQSPSNKVTEKGKDVELRCDPISGHTALYWYRQSLGQGLEFLIYFQGNSAPDKSGLPSDRFSAERTGGSVSTLTIQRTQQEDSAVYLCASSLPGVGYGYTFGSGTRLTVV.

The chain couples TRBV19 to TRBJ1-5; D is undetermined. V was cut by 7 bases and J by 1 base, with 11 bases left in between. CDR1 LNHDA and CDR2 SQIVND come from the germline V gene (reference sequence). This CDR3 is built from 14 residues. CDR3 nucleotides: TGTGCCAGTAACGACGTTTCCAGCAATCAGCCCCAGCATTTT. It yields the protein CASNDVSSNQPQHF.

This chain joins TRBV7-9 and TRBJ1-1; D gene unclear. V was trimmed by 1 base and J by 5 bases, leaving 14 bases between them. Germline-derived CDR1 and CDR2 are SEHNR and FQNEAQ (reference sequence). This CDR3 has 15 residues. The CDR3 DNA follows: TGTGCCAGCAGCTTAGGATCGGGGTTGAGGACTGAAGCTTTCTTT. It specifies CASSLGSGLRTEAFF.

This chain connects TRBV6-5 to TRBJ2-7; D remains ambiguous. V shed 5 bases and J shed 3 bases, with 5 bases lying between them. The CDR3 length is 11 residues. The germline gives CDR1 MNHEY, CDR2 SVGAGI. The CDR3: CASSKNYEQYF. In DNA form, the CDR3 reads TGTGCCAGCAGTAAAAACTACGAGCAGTACTTC.

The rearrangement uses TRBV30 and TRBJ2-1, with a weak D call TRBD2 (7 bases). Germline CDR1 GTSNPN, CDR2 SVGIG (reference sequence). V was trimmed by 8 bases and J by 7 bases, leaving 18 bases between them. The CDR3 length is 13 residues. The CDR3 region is CATEGGSRNEQFF. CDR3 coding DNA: TGTGCCACTGAGGGGGGGTCAAGGAATGAGCAGTTCTTC.

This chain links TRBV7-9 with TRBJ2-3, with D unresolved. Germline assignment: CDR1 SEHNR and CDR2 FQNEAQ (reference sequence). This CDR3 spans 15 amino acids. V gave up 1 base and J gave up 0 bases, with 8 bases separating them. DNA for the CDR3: TGTGCCAGCAGCTTAGAGACCGGGAGCACAGATACGCAGTATTTT. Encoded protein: CASSLETGSTDTQYF.

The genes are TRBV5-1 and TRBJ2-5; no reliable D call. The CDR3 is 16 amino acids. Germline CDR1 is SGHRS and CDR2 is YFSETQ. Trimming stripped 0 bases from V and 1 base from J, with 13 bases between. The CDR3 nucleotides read TGCGCCAGCAGCTTGGACAACCCCGCGCTCCAAGAGACCCAGTACTTC. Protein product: CASSLDNPALQETQYF.

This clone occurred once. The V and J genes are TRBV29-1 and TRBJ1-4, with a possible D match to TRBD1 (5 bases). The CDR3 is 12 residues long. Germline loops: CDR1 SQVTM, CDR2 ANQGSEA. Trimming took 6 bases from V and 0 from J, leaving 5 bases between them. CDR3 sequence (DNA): TGCAGCGTGACAGCAACTAATGAAAAACTGTTTTTT. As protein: CSVTATNEKLFF. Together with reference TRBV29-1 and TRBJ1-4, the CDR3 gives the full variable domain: SAVISQKPSRDICQRGTSLTIQCQVDSQVTMMFWYRQQPGQSLTLIATANQGSEATYESGFVIDKFPISRPNLTFSTLTVSNMSPEDSSIYLCSVTATNEKLFFGSGTQLSVL.

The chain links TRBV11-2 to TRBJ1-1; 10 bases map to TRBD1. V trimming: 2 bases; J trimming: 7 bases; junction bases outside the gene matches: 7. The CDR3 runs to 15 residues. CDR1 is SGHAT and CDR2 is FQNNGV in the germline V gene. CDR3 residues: CASSLMGQGPLEAFF. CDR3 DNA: TGTGCCAGCAGCTTAATGGGACAGGGGCCGCTTGAAGCTTTCTTT.

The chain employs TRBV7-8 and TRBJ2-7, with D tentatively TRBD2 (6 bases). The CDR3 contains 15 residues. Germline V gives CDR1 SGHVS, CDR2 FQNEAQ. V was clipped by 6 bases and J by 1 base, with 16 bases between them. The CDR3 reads CASSHAGTGSYEQYF. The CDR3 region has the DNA TGTGCCAGCAGTCATGCCGGGACTGGGTCCTACGAGCAGTACTTC.

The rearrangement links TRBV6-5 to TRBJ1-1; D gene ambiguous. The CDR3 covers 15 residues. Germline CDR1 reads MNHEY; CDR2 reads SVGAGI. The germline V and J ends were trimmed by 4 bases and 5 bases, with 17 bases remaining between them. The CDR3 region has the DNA TGTGCCAGCAGTTGGGTAAGTCCCGCGGGGACTGAAGCTTTCTTT. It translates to CASSWVSPAGTEAFF.

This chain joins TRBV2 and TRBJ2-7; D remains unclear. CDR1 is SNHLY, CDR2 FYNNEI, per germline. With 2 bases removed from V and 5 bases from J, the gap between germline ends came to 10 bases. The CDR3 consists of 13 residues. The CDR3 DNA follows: TGTGCCAGCAGTGAATGGGGTGCCGACGAGCAGTACTTC. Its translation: CASSEWGADEQYF.

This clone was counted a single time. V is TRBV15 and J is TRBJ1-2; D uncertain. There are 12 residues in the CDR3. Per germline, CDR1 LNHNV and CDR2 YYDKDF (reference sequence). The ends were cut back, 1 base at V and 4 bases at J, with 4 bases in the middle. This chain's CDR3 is CATSRVGYGYTF. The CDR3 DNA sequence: TGTGCCACCAGCAGAGTAGGCTATGGCTACACCTTC.

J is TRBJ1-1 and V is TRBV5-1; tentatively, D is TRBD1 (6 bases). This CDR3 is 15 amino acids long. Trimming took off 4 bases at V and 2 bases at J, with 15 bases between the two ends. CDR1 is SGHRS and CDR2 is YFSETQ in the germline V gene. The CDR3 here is CASSLPGTINTEAFF. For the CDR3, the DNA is TGCGCCAGCAGCCTGCCCGGGACAATTAACACTGAAGCTTTCTTT.

The CDR3 spells CASSQITPGTSGGADDEQFF. CDR3 nucleotides: TGCGCCAGCAGCCAAATTACCCCCGGGACTAGCGGGGGGGCGGATGATGAGCAGTTCTTC. This sequence joins TRBV4-3 and TRBJ2-1, with 16 bases matching TRBD2. The germline CDR1 and CDR2 sequences are LGHNA and YSLEER. The CDR3 runs to 20 residues. Unmatched junction bases numbered 15, after V lost 2 bases and J lost 8 bases.

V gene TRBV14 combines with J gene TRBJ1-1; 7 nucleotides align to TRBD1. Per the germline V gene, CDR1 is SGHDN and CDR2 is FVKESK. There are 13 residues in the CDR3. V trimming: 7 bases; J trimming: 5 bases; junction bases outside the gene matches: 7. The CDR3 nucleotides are TGTGCCAGCAAAAGGCAGGGGGAAACTGAAGCTTTCTTT. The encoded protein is CASKRQGETEAFF.

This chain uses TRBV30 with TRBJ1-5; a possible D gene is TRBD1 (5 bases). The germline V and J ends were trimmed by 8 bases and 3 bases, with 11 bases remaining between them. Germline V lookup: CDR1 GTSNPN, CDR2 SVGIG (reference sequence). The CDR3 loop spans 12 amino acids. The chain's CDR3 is CATGDPNQPQHF. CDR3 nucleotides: TGTGCCACGGGGGACCCCAATCAGCCCCAGCATTTT.

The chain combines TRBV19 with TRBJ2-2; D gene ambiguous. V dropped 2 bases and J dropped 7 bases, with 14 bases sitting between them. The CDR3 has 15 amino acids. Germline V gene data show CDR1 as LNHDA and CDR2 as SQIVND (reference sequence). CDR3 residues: CASSIMSGSGGELFF. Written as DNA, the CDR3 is TGTGCCAGTAGTATAATGTCTGGGTCGGGCGGGGAGCTGTTTTTT. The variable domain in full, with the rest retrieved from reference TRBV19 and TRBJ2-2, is DGGITQSPKYLFRKEGQNVTLSCEQNLNHDAMYWYRQDPGQGLRLIYYSQIVNDFQKGDIAEGYSVSREKKESFPLTVTSAQKNPTAFYLCASSIMSGSGGELFFGEGSRLTVL.

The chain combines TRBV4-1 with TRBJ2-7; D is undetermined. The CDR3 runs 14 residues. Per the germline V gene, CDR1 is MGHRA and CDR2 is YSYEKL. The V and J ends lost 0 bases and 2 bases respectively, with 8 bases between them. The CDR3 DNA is TGCGCCAGCAGCCAAGATATGGCAGCCTACGAGCAGTACTTC. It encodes CASSQDMAAYEQYF.

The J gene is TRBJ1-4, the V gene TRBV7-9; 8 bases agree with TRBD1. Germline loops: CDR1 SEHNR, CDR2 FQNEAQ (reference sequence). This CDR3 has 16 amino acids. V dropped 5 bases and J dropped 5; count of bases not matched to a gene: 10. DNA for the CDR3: TGTGCCAGCAGCATGTTAACCGGGACAGGAAATGAAAAACTGTTTTTT. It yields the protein CASSMLTGTGNEKLFF.

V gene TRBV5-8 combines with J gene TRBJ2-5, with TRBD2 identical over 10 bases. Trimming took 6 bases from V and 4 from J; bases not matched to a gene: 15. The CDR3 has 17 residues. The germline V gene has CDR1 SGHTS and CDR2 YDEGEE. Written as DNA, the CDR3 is TGTGCCAGCATCCGGATCAAGCGGGGGGGCCCCGGAGAGACCCAGTACTTC. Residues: CASIRIKRGGPGETQYF.

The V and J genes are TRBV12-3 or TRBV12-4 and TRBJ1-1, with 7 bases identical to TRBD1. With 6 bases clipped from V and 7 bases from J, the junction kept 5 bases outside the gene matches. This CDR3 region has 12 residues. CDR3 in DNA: TGTGCCAGCAGCCTTACAGGGGTTGAAGCTTTCTTT. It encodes CASSLTGVEAFF.